Shown below are 10 T cell receptor beta chains from a single sample sequenced in a study of shared clonotypes between healthy human individuals. Assay: immunoSEQ multiplex PCR; the TCRdb copy retains only in-frame clones and omits some. The repertoire holds around 1.9 million clones, with approximately 94% as singletons. The naive CD8 fraction comprised CD45RO-negative cells positively selected for CCR7 and excluded terminally differentiated effector memory CD45RA+ cells. The specimen sequenced was naive CD8+ T cells from PBMCs. These receptor sequences come from a man aged 18 to 30 in good health. Some clones in this sample may be carry-over from other donors' samples.

The chain employs TRBV28 and TRBJ1-5; 8 bases are shared with TRBD1. Germline assignment: CDR1 MDHEN and CDR2 SYDVKM. The CDR3 loop spans 15 amino acids. Trimming took 3 bases from V and 5 from J; bases not matched to a gene: 6. The CDR3 bases are TGTGCCAGCAGTTTTAGGAGACAGGGGTATCAGCCCCAGCATTTT. It encodes CASSFRRQGYQPQHF. The variable domain in full, completed from reference TRBV28 and TRBJ1-5, reads DVKVTQSSRYLVKRTGEKVFLECVQDMDHENMFWYRQDPGLGLRLIYFSYDVKMKEKGDIPEGYSVSREKKERFSLILESASTNQTSMYLCASSFRRQGYQPQHFGDGTRLSIL.

This chain links TRBV11-2 with TRBJ1-1; D ambiguous. The CDR3 is 16 amino acids. V was shortened by 4 bases and J by 1 base, with 16 bases between the two germline ends. Germline V lookup: CDR1 SGHAT, CDR2 FQNNGV. The CDR3 nucleotides read TGTGCCAGCAGCTCTTCTTTGTGGACGGCGAACACTGAAGCTTTCTTT. Its translation: CASSSSLWTANTEAFF. The variable domain in full, with the rest retrieved from reference TRBV11-2 and TRBJ1-1, is EAGVAQSPRYKIIEKRQSVAFWCNPISGHATLYWYQQILGQGPKLLIQFQNNGVVDDSQLPKDRFSAERLKGVDSTLKIQPAKLEDSAVYLCASSSSLWTANTEAFFGQGTRLTVV.

The V and J genes are TRBV6-5 and TRBJ2-1; 8 bases map to TRBD2. Per germline, CDR1 MNHEY and CDR2 SVGAGI. The CDR3 runs 16 residues. V lost 0 bases and J lost 10; bases outside the gene matches: 11. The CDR3 nucleotides read TGTGCCAGCAGTTACTCGATTCCGGGAGGGCCTGGAGAGCAGTTCTTC. It yields the protein CASSYSIPGGPGEQFF.

This chain uses TRBV11-2 with TRBJ1-2, with D hard to call. The CDR3 runs 13 residues. Trimming cost V 5 bases and J 4 bases, with 11 bases left between them. Germline V gives CDR1 SGHAT, CDR2 FQNNGV. CDR3 sequence: CASSPGRGYGYTF. CDR3 DNA sequence: TGTGCCAGCAGCCCTGGGCGGGGCTATGGCTACACCTTC.

The chain has TRBV7-7 and TRBJ2-5; D may be TRBD1 or TRBD2 (5 bases each). Germline values: CDR1 SSHAT, CDR2 FNYEAQ (reference sequence). The CDR3 is 15 amino acids. V was clipped by 5 bases and J by 3 bases, with 16 bases between them. Here the CDR3 DNA reads TGTGCCAGCAGCCTCCGGGGACCGGGGAAAGAGACCCAGTACTTC. This sequence encodes CASSLRGPGKETQYF.

Note on this clone: Other DNA variants within this sample encode the same CDR3. V gene TRBV7-9 combines with J gene TRBJ2-2, with unresolved D. The V and J ends lost 0 bases and 9 bases respectively, with 5 bases between them. The CDR3 length is 12 residues. Germline values: CDR1 SEHNR, CDR2 FQNEAQ (reference sequence). The chain's CDR3 is CASSLAGRELFF. CDR3 bases: TGTGCCAGCAGCTTAGCAGGGCGGGAGCTGTTTTTT. The full variable domain, with the rest looked up from reference TRBV7-9 and TRBJ2-2, is DTGVSQNPRHKITKRGQNVTFRCDPISEHNRLYWYRQTLGQGPEFLTYFQNEAQLEKSRLLSDRFSAERPKGSFSTLEIQRTEQGDSAMYLCASSLAGRELFFGEGSRLTVL.

This clone was detected only a few times. The chain uses TRBV28 and TRBJ1-1; D unresolved. In germline, CDR1 is MDHEN, CDR2 SYDVKM. The CDR3 runs 15 residues. V was trimmed by 2 bases and J by 0 bases, leaving 10 bases between them. CDR3: CASSLTPQLNTEAFF. The CDR3 coding sequence is TGTGCCAGCAGTTTAACCCCACAGTTGAACACTGAAGCTTTCTTT.

This chain uses TRBV7-8 with TRBJ2-7; 9 nucleotides agree with TRBD2. Looked up from germline, CDR1 is SGHVS and CDR2 is FQNEAQ. This CDR3 region has 15 residues. Trimming cost V 2 bases and J 0 bases; bases outside gene matches: 2. The CDR3 sequence is CASSLLAGSSYEQYF. The CDR3 DNA reads as TGTGCCAGCAGCTTACTAGCGGGAAGCTCCTACGAGCAGTACTTC.

The V gene is TRBV7-7, the J gene TRBJ2-7, with TRBD1 matching 9 bases. The V gene end was trimmed by 5 bases and the J gene end by 0 bases; junction bases not matched to a gene: 5. The CDR3 extends over 15 amino acids. Germline CDR1 and CDR2: SSHAT and FNYEAQ (reference sequence). The CDR3 sequence: CASSDTGQGSYEQYF. The CDR3 DNA follows: TGTGCCAGCAGCGACACGGGACAGGGCTCCTACGAGCAGTACTTC.

This clone was observed a single time. The chain recombines TRBV28 with TRBJ2-1; TRBD1 is a possible D gene (6 bases). CDR1 is MDHEN and CDR2 is SYDVKM in the germline V gene. This CDR3 is 13 amino acids long. CDR3 sequence reads: CQVGDTSYNEQFF. CDR3 DNA sequence: TGTCAAGTAGGGGACACCTCCTACAATGAGCAGTTCTTC. The full variable domain, with the rest looked up from reference TRBV28 and TRBJ2-1, is DVKVTQSSRYLVKRTGEKVFLECVQDMDHENMFWYRQDPGLGLRLIYFSYDVKMKEKGDIPEGYSVSREKKERFSLILESASTNQTSMYLCQVGDTSYNEQFFGPGTRLTVL.